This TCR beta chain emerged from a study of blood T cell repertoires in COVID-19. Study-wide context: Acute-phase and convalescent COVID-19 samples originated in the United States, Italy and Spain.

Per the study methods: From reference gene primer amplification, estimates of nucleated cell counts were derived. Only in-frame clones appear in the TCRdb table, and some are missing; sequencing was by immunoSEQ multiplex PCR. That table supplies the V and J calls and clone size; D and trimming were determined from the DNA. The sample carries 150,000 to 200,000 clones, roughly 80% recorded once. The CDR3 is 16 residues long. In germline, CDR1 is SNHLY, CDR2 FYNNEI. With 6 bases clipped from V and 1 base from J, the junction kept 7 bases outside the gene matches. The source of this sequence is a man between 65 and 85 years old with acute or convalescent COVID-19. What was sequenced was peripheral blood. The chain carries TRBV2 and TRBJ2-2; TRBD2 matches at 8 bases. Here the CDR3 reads CASSPPSGRNTGELFF. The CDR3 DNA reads TGTGCCAGCAGCCCGCCCAGCGGGAGGAACACCGGGGAGCTGTTTTTT.